This TCR beta chain was recorded in a study of blood T cell repertoires in COVID-19. Study information: The United States, Italy and Spain provided the acute and convalescent COVID-19 samples.

Seattle researchers signed up patients amid active infection and tracked them longitudinally. CDR3 length: 14 residues. Unmatched junction bases numbered 2, after V lost 1 base and J lost 4 bases. Germline-derived CDR1 and CDR2 are SGHAT and FQNNGV. Assay used: immunoSEQ multiplex PCR; TCRdb lists only in-frame clones, some missing. The sample shows 150,000 to 250,000 clones, roughly 94% of them seen only once. The chain couples TRBV11-2 to TRBJ1-2, with TRBD1 matching 8 bases. Sequencing input: peripheral blood. The receptor was derived from a man in his thirties or forties with COVID-19, enrolled during active disease. CDR3 in DNA: TGTGCCAGCAGCTTAGCGACAGGGGTCTATGGCTACACCTTC. Translated: CASSLATGVYGYTF.